This TCR beta chain derives from a study of cytomegalovirus exposure and HLA in healthy donors. This CDR3 has 13 residues. The ends were cut back, 2 bases at V and 7 bases at J, with 9 bases in the middle. CDR1 and CDR2 (germline): MGHRA, YSYEKL. The PCR contained 60 Vbeta and 13 Jbeta primers. Data came from immunoSEQ multiplex PCR; TCRdb stores just in-frame clones and leaves some out. The sample consists of about 130,000 clones, around 67% of them appearing once. The genes are TRBV4-1 and TRBJ1-5; tentative D call: TRBD1 (5 bases). The receptor was derived from a man aged 18 to 30 in good health and CMV-seropositive. Sample: PBMCs. The CDR3 region is CASSQQGQQPQHF. CDR3 coding DNA: TGCGCCAGCAGCCAACAGGGCCAGCAGCCCCAGCATTTT.